One sample yielded the 6 T cell receptor beta chains listed below, sequenced in a study of blood T cells in healthy people across ages. Sample-barcoded 5' priming and a J-beta primer mix drove a second PCR of about 7 to 12 cycles. One entry per CDR3 protein, called by TCRdb with MiXCR from the 5' RACE reads. Of more than 1 million distinct CDR3 sequences detected, over 35% appear once; the ten largest clones hold approximately 20%. The source material was blood. These receptors originate from a woman in her sixties in good health.

A few counts support this clonotype. The CDR3 nucleotides read TGTGCCAGCAGCCAAGGGCGGGAGGGATCCTACGAGCAGTACTTC. It encodes CASSQGREGSYEQYF. V usage is TRBV4-2 and J usage is TRBJ2-7; 9 bases are a match to TRBD2. Germline CDR1 and CDR2: LGHNA and YNFKEQ. J was trimmed by 1 base and V by 1 base; bases with no gene match: 2. CDR3 length: 15 residues.

V gene TRBV4-1 combines with J gene TRBJ2-5; TRBD1 matches at 8 bases. Germline CDR1 reads MGHRA; CDR2 reads YSYEKL. The CDR3 runs to 16 residues. V was pared by 4 bases and J by 1 base, with 8 bases of the junction left unmatched. The CDR3: CASSPTRDRTQETQYF. In nucleotides, the CDR3 is TGCGCCAGCAGCCCCACCCGGGACAGGACCCAAGAGACCCAGTACTTC.

Regarding this clonotype: A clone one base away is much larger, so this may be a read error. The V call is TRBV29-1, the J call TRBJ2-4; D tentatively fits TRBD1 or TRBD2 (5 bases each). The J call is in doubt because the DNA end fits TRBJ2-7 better. CDR3 length: 14 amino acids. In germline, CDR1 is SQVTM, CDR2 ANQGSEA. As DNA, the CDR3 is TGCAGCGTTGAATCAGGGACGGGCGCCCACGAGCAGTACTTC. It codes for CSVESGTGAHEQYF.

This clonotype occurred a few times. The chain joins TRBV20-1 to TRBJ2-7; D ambiguous. Deletions cut 4 bases from V and 2 bases from J, with 9 bases between. The CDR3 has 12 residues. Germline V gene lookup returns CDR1 DFQATT and CDR2 SNEGSKA (reference sequence). DNA for the CDR3: TGCAGTGCTACCGACGCTGCCTACGAGCAGTACTTC. It is translated as CSATDAAYEQYF.

The rearrangement uses TRBV6-5 and TRBJ1-4; the match to TRBD1 covers 7 bases. The germline CDR1 and CDR2 sequences are MNHEY and SVGAGI. The CDR3 covers 14 residues. Trimming removed 7 bases from V and 4 bases from J; junction bases left unmatched: 6. The CDR3 loop is CASNAGGINEKLFF. In nucleotides, the CDR3 is TGTGCCAGCAATGCAGGGGGTATTAATGAAAAACTGTTTTTT.

The V gene is TRBV14, the J gene TRBJ2-7, with a weak D call TRBD1 (6 bases). Germline V CDR1 and CDR2: SGHDN, FVKESK. Trimming pared 3 bases from V and 3 bases from J, leaving 18 bases between. The CDR3 sequence is 16 residues long. DNA for the CDR3: TGTGCCAGCAGCCATTACAGGGCCGTCTTAGGCTACGAGCAGTACTTC. This sequence encodes CASSHYRAVLGYEQYF.